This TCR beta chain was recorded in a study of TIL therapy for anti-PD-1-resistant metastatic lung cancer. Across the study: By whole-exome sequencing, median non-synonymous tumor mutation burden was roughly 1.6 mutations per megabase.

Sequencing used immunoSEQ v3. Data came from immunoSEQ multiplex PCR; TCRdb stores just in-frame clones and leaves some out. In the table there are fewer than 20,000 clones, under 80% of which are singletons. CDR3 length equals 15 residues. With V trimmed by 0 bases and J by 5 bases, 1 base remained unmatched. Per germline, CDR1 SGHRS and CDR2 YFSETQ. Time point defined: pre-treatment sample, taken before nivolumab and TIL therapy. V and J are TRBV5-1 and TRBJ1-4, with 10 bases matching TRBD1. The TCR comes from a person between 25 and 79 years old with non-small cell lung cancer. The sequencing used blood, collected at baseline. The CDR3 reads CASSLAGQGNEKLFF. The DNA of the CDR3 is TGCGCCAGCAGCTTGGCGGGACAGGGGAATGAAAAACTGTTTTTT.